This note documents a single T cell receptor beta chain sequence. What it recognizes is unknown. The CDR3 is 15 residues long. J gave up 9 bases and V 3 bases, and 7 bases lay outside the gene matches. Per germline, CDR1 LGHNA and CDR2 YNFKEQ. This record comes from a study of cytomegalovirus exposure and HLA in healthy donors. Study results and limitations: Some public TCRs appeared in many individuals, while most sequences were rare. Investigators reported 150 to 200 TCR beta chains as tied to cytomegalovirus.

TCRdb's copy holds only in-frame clones and misses some; the assay was immunoSEQ multiplex PCR. The sample records around 160,000 clones, 88% being singletons. The chain carries TRBV4-2 and TRBJ2-1, with 11 bases lining up with TRBD2. Sequencing used PBMCs. This clonotype originated in a man between 18 and 35 years old in good health and CMV-seronegative. The CDR3 protein is CASSQIAGGPFEQFF. As DNA, the CDR3 is TGTGCCAGCAGCCAGATAGCGGGGGGGCCATTTGAGCAGTTCTTC.